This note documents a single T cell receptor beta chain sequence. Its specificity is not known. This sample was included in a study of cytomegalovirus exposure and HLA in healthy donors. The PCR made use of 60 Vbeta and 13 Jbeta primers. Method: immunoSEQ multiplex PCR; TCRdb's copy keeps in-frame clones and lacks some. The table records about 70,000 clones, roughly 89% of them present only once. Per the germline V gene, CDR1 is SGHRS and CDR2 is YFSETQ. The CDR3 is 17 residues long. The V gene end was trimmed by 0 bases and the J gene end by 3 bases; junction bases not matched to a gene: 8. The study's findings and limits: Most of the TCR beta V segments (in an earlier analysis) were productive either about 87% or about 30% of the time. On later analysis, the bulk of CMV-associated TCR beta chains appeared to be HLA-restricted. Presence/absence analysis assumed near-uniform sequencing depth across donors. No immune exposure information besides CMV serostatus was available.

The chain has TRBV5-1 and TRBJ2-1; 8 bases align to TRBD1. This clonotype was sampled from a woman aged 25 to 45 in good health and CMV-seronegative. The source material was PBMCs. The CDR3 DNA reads TGCGCCAGCAGCTTGGTAGGTGACAGGGGAGGCTACAATGAGCAGTTCTTC. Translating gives CASSLVGDRGGYNEQFF.